This T cell receptor (beta chain) was documented in a study of T cell changes during pregnancy in multiple sclerosis. The method was immunoSEQ multiplex PCR; TCRdb's version includes in-frame clones alone and lacks a portion of them. The data contain more than 90,000 clones, roughly 90% of them singletons. CDR1 SGHRS and CDR2 YFSETQ come from the germline V gene. This CDR3 region has 15 residues. Trimming removed 8 bases from V and 2 bases from J, with 14 bases in between. Sequenced here: peripheral blood, sampled in the first trimester of pregnancy. This chain connects TRBV5-1 to TRBJ2-6; D not certain. This TCR came from a female donor with multiple sclerosis, enrolled in a pregnancy study. CDR3 sequence reads: CASNMAPTGANVLTF. The CDR3 DNA reads as TGCGCCAGTAATATGGCACCCACTGGGGCCAACGTCCTGACTTTC.